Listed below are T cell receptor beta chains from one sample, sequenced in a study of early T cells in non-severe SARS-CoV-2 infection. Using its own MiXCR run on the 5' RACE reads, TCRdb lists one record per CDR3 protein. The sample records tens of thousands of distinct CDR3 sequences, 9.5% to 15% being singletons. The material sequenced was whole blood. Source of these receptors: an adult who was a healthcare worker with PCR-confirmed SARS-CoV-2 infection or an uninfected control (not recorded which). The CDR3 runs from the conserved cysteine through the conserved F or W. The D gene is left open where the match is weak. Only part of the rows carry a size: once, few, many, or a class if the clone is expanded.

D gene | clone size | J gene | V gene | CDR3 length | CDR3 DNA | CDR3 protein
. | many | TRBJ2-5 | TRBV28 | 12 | TGTGCCAGCACTGGGTACCAAGAGACCCAGTACTTC | CASTGYQETQYF
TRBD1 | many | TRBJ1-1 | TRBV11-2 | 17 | TGTGCCAGCAGCTCAGAACGGACAGGTGGCGGAGACACTGAAGCTTTCTTT | CASSSERTGGGDTEAFF
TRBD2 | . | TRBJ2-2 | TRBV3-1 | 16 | TGTGCCAGCAGCTCCCCAGCGGGAGCGAACACCGGGGAGCTGTTTTTT | CASSSPAGANTGELFF
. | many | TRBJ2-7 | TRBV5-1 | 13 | TGCGCCAGCAGCTTGGGAAGAAACTACGAGCAGTACTTC | CASSLGRNYEQYF
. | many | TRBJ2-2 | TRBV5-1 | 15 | TGCGCCAGCAGCTCCGGGACAACGAACACCGGGGAGCTGTTTTTT | CASSSGTTNTGELFF
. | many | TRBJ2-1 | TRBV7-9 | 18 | TGTGCCAGCAGCTTAGTTTCGGGGACCACCCGTTTCGTGGATGAGCAGTTCTTC | CASSLVSGTTRFVDEQFF
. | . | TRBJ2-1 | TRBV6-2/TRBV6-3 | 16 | TGTGCCAGCAGAACTGGGACGGCAGAGGGAGGACATGAGCAGTTCTTC | CASRTGTAEGGHEQFF
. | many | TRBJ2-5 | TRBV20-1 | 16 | TGCAGTGCTTCCCCTGGTGCTAGCGGGACAGGGGAGACCCAGTACTTC | CSASPGASGTGETQYF
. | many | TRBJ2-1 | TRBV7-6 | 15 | TGTGCCAGCAGCTTAGGAGGGCCCCCCTACAATGAGCAGTTCTTC | CASSLGGPPYNEQFF
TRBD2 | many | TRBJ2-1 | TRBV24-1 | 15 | TGTGCCACCAGTACCCCTAGCGGGGGTCGGAGTGAGCAGTTCTTC | CATSTPSGGRSEQFF
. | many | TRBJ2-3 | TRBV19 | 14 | TGTGCCAGTAGTTTCGGACTTCCCACAGATACGCAGTATTTT | CASSFGLPTDTQYF
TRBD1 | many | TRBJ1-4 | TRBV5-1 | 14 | TGCGCCAGCAGCCCGCAGGGGGCGCGTGAAAAACTGTTTTTT | CASSPQGAREKLFF
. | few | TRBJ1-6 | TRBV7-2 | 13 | TGTGCCAGCAGTTACCGCGGGGCGACACCCCTCCACTTT | CASSYRGATPLHF
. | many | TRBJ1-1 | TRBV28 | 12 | TGTGCCAGCGGGAGGAGGAACACTGAAGCTTTCTTT | CASGRRNTEAFF
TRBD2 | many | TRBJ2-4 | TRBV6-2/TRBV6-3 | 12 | TGTGCCAGCAATAGTCTAGCGGGGCCCAAGTACTTC | CASNSLAGPKYF
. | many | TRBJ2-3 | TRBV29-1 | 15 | TGCAGCGTTGAAGTTAGGTCAGCCCTCACAGATACGCAGTATTTT | CSVEVRSALTDTQYF
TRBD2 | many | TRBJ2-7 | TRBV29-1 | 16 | TGCAGCGTCGAAACTAGCGCTCCTCATCGACCCTACGAGCAGTACTTC | CSVETSAPHRPYEQYF
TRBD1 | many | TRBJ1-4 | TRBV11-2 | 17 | TGTGCCAGCAGCTTAGTATCGGGGGACAGCACTAATGAAAAACTGTTTTTT | CASSLVSGDSTNEKLFF
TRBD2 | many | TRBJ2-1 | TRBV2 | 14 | TGTGCCAGCAGAGGACTAGTTCAGGGTTATGAGCAGTTCTTC | CASRGLVQGYEQFF
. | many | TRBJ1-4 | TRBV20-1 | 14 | TGCAGTGCTAGTCTGCAGGAACATAATGAAAAACTGTTTTTT | CSASLQEHNEKLFF
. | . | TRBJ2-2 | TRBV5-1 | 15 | TGCGCCAGCAGCTTCGGGGCGTCGAACACCGGGGAGCTGTTTTTT | CASSFGASNTGELFF
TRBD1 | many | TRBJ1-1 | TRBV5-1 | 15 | TGCGCCAGCAGCCCACGGACAGGTTTGGGGACTGAAGCTTTCTTT | CASSPRTGLGTEAFF
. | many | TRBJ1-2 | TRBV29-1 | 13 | TGCAGCGTTACCCGGGACACAAACTATGGCTACACCTTC | CSVTRDTNYGYTF
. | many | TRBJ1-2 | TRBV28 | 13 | TGTGCCAGCAGTGCCGGGACCGGCTATGGCTACACCTTC | CASSAGTGYGYTF
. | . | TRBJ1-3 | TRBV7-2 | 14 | TGTGCCAGCAGCTTAGTCTCGGCTTTAAACACCATATATTTT | CASSLVSALNTIYF
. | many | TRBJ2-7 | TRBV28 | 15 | TGTGCCAGCAGTAAAATTACAGGGTCCCCCTACGAGCAGTACTTC | CASSKITGSPYEQYF
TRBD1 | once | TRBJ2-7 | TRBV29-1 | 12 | TGCAGCGTTGGGGACAGGCGAGACGAGCAGTACTTC | CSVGDRRDEQYF
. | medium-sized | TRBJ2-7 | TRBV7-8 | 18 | TGTGCCAGCAGCTTAGATGTCGGGAGCCGTCCACTGACCTACGAGCAGTACTTC | CASSLDVGSRPLTYEQYF
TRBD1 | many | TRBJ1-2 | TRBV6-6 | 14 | TGTGCCAGCAGTTCGGGACAGGGGGCGAGAGGCTACACCTTC | CASSSGQGARGYTF
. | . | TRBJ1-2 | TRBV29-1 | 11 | TGCAGCGACGACAAACACTATGGCTACACCTTC | CSDDKHYGYTF
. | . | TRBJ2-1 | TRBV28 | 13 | TGTGCCGTGGGGGGTACTTCCTACAATGAGCAGTTCTTC | CAVGGTSYNEQFF
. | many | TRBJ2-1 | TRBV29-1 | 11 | TGCAGCGTTGATGTGTTTGATGAGCAGTTCTTC | CSVDVFDEQFF
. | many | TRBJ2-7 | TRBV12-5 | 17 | TGTGCTAGTGGTTTGGTAATACTAAGAGGAAGCTCCTACGAGCAGTACTTC | CASGLVILRGSSYEQYF
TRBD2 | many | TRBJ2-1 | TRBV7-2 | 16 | TGTGCCAGCAGCTTAGCGCTAGGGACTACGCTCGATGAGCAGTTCTTC | CASSLALGTTLDEQFF
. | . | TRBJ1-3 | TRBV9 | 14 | TGTGCCAGCAGCCGGGGGGAGTCTGGAAACACCATATATTTT | CASSRGESGNTIYF